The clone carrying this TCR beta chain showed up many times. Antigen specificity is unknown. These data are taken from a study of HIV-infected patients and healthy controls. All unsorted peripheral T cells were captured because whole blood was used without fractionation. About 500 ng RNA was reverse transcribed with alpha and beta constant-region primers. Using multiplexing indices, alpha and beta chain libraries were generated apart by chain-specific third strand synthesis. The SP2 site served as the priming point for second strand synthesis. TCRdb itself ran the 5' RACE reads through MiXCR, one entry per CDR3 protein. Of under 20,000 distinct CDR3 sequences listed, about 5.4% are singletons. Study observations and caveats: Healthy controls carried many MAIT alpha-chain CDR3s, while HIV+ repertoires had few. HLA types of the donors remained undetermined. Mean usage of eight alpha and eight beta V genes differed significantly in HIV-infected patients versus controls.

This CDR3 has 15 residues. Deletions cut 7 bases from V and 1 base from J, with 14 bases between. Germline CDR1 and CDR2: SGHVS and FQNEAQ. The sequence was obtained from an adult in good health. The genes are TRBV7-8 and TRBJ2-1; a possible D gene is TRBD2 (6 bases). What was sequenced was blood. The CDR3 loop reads CASTGAGLSYNEQFF. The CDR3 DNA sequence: TGTGCCAGCACCGGAGCGGGTTTATCCTACAATGAGCAGTTCTTC.